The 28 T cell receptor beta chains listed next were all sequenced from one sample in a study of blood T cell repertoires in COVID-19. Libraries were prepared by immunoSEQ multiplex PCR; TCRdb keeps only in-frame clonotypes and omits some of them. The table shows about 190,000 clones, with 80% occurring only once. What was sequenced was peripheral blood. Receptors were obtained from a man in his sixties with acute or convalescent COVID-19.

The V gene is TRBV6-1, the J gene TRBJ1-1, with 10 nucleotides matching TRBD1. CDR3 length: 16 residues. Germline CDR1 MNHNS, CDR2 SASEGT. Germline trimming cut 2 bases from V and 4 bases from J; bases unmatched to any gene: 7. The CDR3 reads CASSEMDRGYVTEAFF. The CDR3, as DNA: TGTGCCAGCAGTGAAATGGACAGGGGGTATGTCACTGAAGCTTTCTTT.

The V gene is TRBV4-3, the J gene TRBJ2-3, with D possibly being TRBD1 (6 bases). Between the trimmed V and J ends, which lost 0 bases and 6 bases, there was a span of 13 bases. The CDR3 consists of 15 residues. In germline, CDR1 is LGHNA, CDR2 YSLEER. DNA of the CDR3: TGCGCCAGCAGCCAAGACCTCCAGGGGCCGGATACGCAGTATTTT. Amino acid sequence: CASSQDLQGPDTQYF.

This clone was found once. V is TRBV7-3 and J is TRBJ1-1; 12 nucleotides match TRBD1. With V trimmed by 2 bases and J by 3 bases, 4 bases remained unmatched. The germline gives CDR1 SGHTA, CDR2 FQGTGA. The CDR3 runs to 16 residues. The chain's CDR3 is CASSLRGTGGDTEAFF. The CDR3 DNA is TGTGCCAGCAGCTTACGGGGGACAGGGGGCGACACTGAAGCTTTCTTT.

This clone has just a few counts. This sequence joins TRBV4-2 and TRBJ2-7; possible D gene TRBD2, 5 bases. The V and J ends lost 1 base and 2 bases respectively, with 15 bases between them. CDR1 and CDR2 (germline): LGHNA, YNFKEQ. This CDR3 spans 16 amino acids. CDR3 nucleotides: TGTGCCAGCAGCCAAGTTACAGCGGCCACGACCTACGAGCAGTACTTC. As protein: CASSQVTAATTYEQYF.

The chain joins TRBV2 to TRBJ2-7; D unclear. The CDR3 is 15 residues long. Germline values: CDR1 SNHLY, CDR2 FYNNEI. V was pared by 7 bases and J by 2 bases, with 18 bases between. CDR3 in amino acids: CASNRVPDGTYEQYF. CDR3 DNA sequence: TGTGCCAGCAACAGAGTTCCCGACGGAACCTACGAGCAGTACTTC.

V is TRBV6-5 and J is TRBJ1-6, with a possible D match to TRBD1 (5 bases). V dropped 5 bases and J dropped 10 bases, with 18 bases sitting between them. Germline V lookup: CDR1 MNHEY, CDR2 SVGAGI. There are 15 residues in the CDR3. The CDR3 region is CASSPRVAARSPLHF. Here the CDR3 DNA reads TGTGCCAGCAGTCCCAGGGTTGCTGCTCGGTCACCCCTCCACTTT.

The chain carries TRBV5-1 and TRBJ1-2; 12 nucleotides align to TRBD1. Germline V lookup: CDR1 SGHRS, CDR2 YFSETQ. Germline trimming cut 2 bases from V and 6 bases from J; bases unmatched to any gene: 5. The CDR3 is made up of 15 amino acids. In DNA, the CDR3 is TGCGCCAGCAGCTTCTCCGGGACAGGGGGCAATGGCTACACCTTC. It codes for CASSFSGTGGNGYTF.

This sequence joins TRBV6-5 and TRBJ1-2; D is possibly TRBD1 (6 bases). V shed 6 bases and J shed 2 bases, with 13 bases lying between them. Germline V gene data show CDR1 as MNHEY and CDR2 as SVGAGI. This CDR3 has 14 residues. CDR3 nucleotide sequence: TGTGCCAGCAGAAAGGACAGAGAAAACTATGGCTACACCTTC. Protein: CASRKDRENYGYTF.

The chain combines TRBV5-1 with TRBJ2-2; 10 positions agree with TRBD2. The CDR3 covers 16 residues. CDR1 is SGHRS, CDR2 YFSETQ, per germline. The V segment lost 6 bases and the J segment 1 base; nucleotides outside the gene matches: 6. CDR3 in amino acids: CASKLAGGLNTGELFF. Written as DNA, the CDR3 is TGCGCCAGCAAATTAGCGGGAGGTTTGAACACCGGGGAGCTGTTTTTT.

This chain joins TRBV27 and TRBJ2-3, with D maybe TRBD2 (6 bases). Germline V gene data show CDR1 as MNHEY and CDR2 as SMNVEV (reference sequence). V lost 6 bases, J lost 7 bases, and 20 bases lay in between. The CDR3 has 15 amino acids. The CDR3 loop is CASSPSGTPLYTQYF. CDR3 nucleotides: TGTGCCAGCAGCCCATCCGGGACTCCCCTTTATACGCAGTATTTT.

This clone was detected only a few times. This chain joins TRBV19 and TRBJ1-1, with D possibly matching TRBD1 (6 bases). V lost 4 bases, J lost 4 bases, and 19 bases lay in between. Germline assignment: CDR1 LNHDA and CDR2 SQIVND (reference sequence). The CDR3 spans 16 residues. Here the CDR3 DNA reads TGTGCCAGTAGTAAGGCCGCCGGGACATCAATCACTGAAGCTTTCTTT. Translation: CASSKAAGTSITEAFF.

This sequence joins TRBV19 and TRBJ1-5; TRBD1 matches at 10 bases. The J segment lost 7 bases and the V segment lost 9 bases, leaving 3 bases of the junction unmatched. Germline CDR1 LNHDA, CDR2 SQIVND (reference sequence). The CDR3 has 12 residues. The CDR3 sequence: CASGQGGQPQHF. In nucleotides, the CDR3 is TGTGCCAGCGGACAGGGGGGCCAGCCCCAGCATTTT.

Here the CDR3 DNA reads TGTGCCAGCGGGCCGGGCCTCTTAGAGGGTAATGAAAAACTGTTTTTT. Protein sequence: CASGPGLLEGNEKLFF. The V gene is TRBV2, the J gene TRBJ1-4; D not resolved. The CDR3 contains 16 residues. Trimming removed 8 bases at V and 4 bases at J, with 20 bases between. From germline, CDR1 is SNHLY and CDR2 FYNNEI.

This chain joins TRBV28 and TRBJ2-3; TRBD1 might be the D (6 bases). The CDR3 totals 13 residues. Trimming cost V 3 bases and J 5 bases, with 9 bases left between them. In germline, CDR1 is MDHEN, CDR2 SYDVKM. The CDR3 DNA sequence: TGTGCCAGCAGTTTTGTCAGGGGAGATACGCAGTATTTT. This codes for CASSFVRGDTQYF. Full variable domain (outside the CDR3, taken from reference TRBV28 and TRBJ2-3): DVKVTQSSRYLVKRTGEKVFLECVQDMDHENMFWYRQDPGLGLRLIYFSYDVKMKEKGDIPEGYSVSREKKERFSLILESASTNQTSMYLCASSFVRGDTQYFGPGTRLTVL.

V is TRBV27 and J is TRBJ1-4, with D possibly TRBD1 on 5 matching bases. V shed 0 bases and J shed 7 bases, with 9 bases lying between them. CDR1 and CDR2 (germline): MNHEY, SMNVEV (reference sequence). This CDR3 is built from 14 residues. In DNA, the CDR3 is TGTGCCAGCAGTTTATCTGGGAGGGGTGAAAAACTGTTTTTT. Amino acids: CASSLSGRGEKLFF.

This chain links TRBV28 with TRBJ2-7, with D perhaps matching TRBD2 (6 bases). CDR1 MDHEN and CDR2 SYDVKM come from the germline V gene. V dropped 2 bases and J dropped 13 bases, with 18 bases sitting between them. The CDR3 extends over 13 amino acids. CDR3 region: CASSLRGPGLLYF. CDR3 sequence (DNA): TGTGCCAGCAGTTTAAGAGGACCGGGACTCCTCTACTTC.

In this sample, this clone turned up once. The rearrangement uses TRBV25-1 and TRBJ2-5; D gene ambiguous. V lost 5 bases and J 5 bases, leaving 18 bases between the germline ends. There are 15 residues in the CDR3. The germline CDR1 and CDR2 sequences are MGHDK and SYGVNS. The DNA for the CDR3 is TGTGCCAGCAGTTATATAGCCTACAATGGGGAGACCCAGTACTTC. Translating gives CASSYIAYNGETQYF.

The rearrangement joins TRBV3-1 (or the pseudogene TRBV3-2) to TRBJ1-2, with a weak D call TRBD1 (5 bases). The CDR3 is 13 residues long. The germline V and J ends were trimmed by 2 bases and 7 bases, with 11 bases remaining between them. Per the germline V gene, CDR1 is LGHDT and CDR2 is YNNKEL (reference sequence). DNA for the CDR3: TGTGCCAGCAGCCAACAGGGTAGTGGTGGCTACACCTTC. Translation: CASSQQGSGGYTF.

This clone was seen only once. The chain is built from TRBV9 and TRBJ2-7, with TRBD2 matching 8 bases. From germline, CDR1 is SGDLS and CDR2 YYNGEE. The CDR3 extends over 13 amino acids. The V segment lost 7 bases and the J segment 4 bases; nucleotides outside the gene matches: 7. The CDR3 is CASDGGAGYEQYF. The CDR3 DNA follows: TGTGCCAGCGACGGGGGGGCCGGGTACGAGCAGTACTTC.

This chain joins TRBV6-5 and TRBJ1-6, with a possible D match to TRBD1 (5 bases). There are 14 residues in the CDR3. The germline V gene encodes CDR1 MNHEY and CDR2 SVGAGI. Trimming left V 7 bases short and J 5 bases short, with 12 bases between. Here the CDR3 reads CASIIGADNSPLHF. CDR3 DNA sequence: TGTGCCAGCATTATAGGGGCGGATAATTCACCCCTCCACTTT.

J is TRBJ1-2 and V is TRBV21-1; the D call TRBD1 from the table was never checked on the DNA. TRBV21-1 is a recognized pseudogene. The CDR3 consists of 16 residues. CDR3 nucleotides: TGTGCCAGCAGCAAAGACGATACAGGACACAACTATGGCTACACCTTC. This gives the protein CASSKDDTGHNYGYTF.

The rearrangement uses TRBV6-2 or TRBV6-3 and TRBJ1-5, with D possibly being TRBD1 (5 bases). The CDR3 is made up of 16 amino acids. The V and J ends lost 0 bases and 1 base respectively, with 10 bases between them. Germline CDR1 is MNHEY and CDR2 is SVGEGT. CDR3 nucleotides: TGTGCCAGCAGTTACTCGACAGATTGGAGCAATCAGCCCCAGCATTTT. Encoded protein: CASSYSTDWSNQPQHF.

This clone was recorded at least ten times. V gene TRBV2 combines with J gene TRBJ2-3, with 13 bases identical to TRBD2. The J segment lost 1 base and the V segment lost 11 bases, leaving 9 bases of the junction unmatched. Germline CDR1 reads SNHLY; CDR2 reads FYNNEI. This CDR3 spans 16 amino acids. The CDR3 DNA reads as TGTGCCGCATCAACCACTAGCGGGGGGGGCACAGATACGCAGTATTTT. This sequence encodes CAASTTSGGGTDTQYF. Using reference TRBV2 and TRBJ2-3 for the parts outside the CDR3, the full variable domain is EPEVTQTPSHQVTQMGQEVILRCVPISNHLYFYWYRQILGQKVEFLVSFYNNEISEKSEIFDDQFSVERPDGSNFTLKIRSTKLEDSAMYFCAASTTSGGGTDTQYFGPGTRLTVL.

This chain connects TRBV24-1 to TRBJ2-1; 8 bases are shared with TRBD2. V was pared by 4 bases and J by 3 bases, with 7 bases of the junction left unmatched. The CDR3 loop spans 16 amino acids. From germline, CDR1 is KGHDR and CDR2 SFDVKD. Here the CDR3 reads CATSEPGGGGYNEQFF. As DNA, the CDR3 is TGTGCCACCAGTGAACCCGGGGGGGGCGGCTACAATGAGCAGTTCTTC.

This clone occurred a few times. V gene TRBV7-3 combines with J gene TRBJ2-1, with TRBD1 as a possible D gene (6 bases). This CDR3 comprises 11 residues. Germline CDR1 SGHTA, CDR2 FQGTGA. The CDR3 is CATTGNNEQFF. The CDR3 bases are TGTGCAACCACAGGGAACAATGAGCAGTTCTTC.

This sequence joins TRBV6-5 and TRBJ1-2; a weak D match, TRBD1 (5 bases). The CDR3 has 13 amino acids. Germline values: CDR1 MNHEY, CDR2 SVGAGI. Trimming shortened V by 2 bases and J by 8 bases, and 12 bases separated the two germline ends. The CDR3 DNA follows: TGTGCCAGCAGTTACCTCAGGGAAGCGGGCTACACCTTC. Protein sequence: CASSYLREAGYTF.

The CDR3 region has the DNA TGTGCCAGCAGCCAATCGGACAGGGGGGCTGGGGCCAACGTCCTGACTTTC. Residues: CASSQSDRGAGANVLTF. This chain uses TRBV3-1 (or the pseudogene TRBV3-2) with TRBJ2-6; 10 bases agree with TRBD1. The V gene's germline CDR1 is LGHDT and CDR2 YNNKEL (reference sequence). Trimming cost V 2 bases and J 2 bases; bases outside gene matches: 3. This CDR3 region has 17 residues.

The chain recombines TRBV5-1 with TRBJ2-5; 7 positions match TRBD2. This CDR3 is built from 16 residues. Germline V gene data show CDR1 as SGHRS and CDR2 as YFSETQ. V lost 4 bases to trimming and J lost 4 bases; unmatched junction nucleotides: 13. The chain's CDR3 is CASSPGWEGLRETQYF. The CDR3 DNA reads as TGCGCCAGCAGCCCGGGGTGGGAGGGATTGAGAGAGACCCAGTACTTC.